The source of this T cell receptor beta chain is a study of cytomegalovirus exposure and HLA in healthy donors. Whole-study results and caveats: The study recorded 150 to 200 TCR beta chains that were cytomegalovirus-associated. Reportedly, cytomegalovirus status was diagnosed with high sensitivity and specificity.

The method was immunoSEQ multiplex PCR; TCRdb's version includes in-frame clones alone and lacks a portion of them. Of some 140,000 clones in the sample, approximately 87% were seen once. CDR1 and CDR2 from the germline V gene are ENHRY and SYGVKD. The V and J ends lost 3 bases and 0 bases respectively, with 8 bases between them. The CDR3 contains 14 residues. As for this clone: What it binds is not known.

The receptor comes from a man aged 18-30 years in good health and CMV-seronegative. Sequencing input: PBMCs. This chain connects TRBV10-3 to TRBJ2-5; perhaps TRBD2 as D (6 bases). The DNA of the CDR3 is TGTGCCATCAGTGATTGGAGGGACCAAGAGACCCAGTACTTC. Translation gives CAISDWRDQETQYF.